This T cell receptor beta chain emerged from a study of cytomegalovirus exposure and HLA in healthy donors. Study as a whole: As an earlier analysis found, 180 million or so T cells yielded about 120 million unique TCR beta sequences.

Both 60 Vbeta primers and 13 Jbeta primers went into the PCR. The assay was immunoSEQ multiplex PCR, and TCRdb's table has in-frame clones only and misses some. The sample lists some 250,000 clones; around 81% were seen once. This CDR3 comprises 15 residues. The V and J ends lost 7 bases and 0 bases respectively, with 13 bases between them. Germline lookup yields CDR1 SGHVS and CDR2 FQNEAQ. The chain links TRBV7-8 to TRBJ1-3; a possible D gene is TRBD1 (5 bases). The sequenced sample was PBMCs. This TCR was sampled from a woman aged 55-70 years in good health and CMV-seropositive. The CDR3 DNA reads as TGTGCCAGCACCGGGGGGAGCCTCTCTGGAAACACCATATATTTT. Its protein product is CASTGGSLSGNTIYF.